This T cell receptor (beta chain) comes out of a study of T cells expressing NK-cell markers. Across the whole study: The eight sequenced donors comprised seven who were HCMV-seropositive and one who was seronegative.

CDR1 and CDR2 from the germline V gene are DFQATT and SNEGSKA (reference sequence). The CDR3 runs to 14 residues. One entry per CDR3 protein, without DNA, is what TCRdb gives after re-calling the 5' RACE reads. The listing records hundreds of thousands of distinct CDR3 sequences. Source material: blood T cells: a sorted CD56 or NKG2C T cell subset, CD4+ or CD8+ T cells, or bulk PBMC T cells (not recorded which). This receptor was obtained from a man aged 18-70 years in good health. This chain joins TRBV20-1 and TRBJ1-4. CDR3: CSARGGQGGEKLFF.